The clone carrying this T cell receptor (beta chain) came up a few times. Quantitative 5'-RACE with molecular barcodes generated TCR beta libraries. TCRdb reprocessed the 5' RACE reads via MiXCR and lists one record per CDR3 protein. The sample lists about 240,000 distinct CDR3 sequences; over 8.5% were seen once. The data derive from a study of CD8 T cells in ankylosing spondylitis. Sequenced: blood, either unsorted or a sorted T cell fraction (not recorded which). This TCR was recovered from a male donor with ankylosing spondylitis or in good health (not recorded which).

In nucleotides, the CDR3 is TGCGCCAGCAGCGTAGACAGGGGTCGAGAGACCCAGTACTTC. Translation gives CASSVDRGRETQYF. J is TRBJ2-5 and V is TRBV5-1, with TRBD1 identical over 8 bases. From germline, CDR1 is SGHRS and CDR2 YFSETQ. The length of the CDR3 is 14 residues. With V trimmed by 4 bases and J by 4 bases, 6 bases remained unmatched.